The entry that follows covers one T cell receptor (beta chain) sequence. This record comes from a study of blood T cell repertoires in COVID-19. With 0 bases removed from V and 3 bases from J, the gap between germline ends came to 15 bases. Germline V CDR1 and CDR2: MGHRA, YSYEKL. This CDR3 contains 16 residues. This table comes from immunoSEQ multiplex PCR, and its TCRdb copy is limited to in-frame clones, with some not included. The table shows around 260,000 clones, with about 85% occurring only once. This TCR came from a man aged 60-69 years with acute or convalescent COVID-19. V and J are TRBV4-1 and TRBJ2-7; weak D call: TRBD2 (5 bases). The sequencing input was peripheral blood. In nucleotides, the CDR3 is TGCGCCAGCAGCCAAGATGTACAACGGGGAATCTACGAGCAGTACTTC. Its protein is CASSQDVQRGIYEQYF.